A selection of T cell receptor beta chains follows, all from one sample in a study of tumor-infiltrating lymphocytes in localized non-small cell lung cancer. TCRdb's table, derived via immunoSEQ multiplex PCR, lists solely in-frame clones and lacks some. The data hold approximately 13,000 clones, with about 63% observed a single time. The specimen was lung tumor tissue. The receptors originated from a human donor with non-small cell lung cancer. The CDR3 runs from the conserved cysteine through the conserved F or W. A D gene is named only where the DNA matches it firmly. Clone size appears in some rows only: once, few, many, or a class for an expanded clone.

j_gene: TRBJ1-1; d_gene: -; v_gene: TRBV19; abundance: -; CDR3aa: CASSIDGGSRTEAFF; CDR3nt: TGTGCCAGTAGTATAGATGGGGGGTCGCGGACTGAAGCTTTCTTT
j_gene: TRBJ1-5; d_gene: -; v_gene: TRBV4-2; abundance: -; CDR3aa: CASSQDPRTEPQHF; CDR3nt: TGTGCCAGCAGCCAAGATCCCCGGACGGAGCCCCAGCATTTT
j_gene: TRBJ1-4; d_gene: -; v_gene: TRBV5-5; abundance: -; CDR3aa: CASSWDQTNEKLFF; CDR3nt: TGTGCCAGCAGCTGGGACCAAACTAATGAAAAACTGTTTTTT
j_gene: TRBJ2-7; d_gene: TRBD1; v_gene: TRBV10-3; abundance: -; CDR3aa: CAISDTGTGSYEQYF; CDR3nt: TGTGCCATCAGCGATACCGGGACAGGTAGCTACGAGCAGTACTTC
j_gene: TRBJ1-4; d_gene: -; v_gene: TRBV6-6; abundance: -; CDR3aa: CATSPGAGEKLFF; CDR3nt: TGTGCCACTTCCCCAGGGGCCGGTGAAAAACTGTTTTTT
j_gene: TRBJ2-1; d_gene: -; v_gene: TRBV11-2; abundance: -; CDR3aa: CASSLGGLTYNEQFF; CDR3nt: TGTGCCAGCAGCTTAGGTGGACTAACCTACAATGAGCAGTTCTTC
j_gene: TRBJ2-7; d_gene: TRBD1; v_gene: TRBV29-1; abundance: -; CDR3aa: CSVGKQGASYEQYF; CDR3nt: TGCAGCGTTGGAAAACAGGGGGCTTCCTACGAGCAGTACTTC
j_gene: TRBJ2-2; d_gene: TRBD1; v_gene: TRBV4-1; abundance: -; CDR3aa: CASSHHLETGTGNGAGELFF; CDR3nt: TGCGCCAGCAGCCATCATTTAGAAACCGGGACAGGGAATGGCGCCGGGGAGCTGTTTTTT
j_gene: TRBJ1-3; d_gene: -; v_gene: TRBV5-1; abundance: -; CDR3aa: CASSSLSGNTIYF; CDR3nt: TGCGCCAGCAGCTCTCTCTCTGGAAACACCATATATTTT
j_gene: TRBJ1-5; d_gene: TRBD1; v_gene: TRBV30; abundance: -; CDR3aa: CAWSVGQGDNQPQHF; CDR3nt: TGTGCCTGGAGTGTAGGTCAGGGGGACAATCAGCCCCAGCATTTT
j_gene: TRBJ2-5; d_gene: -; v_gene: TRBV30; abundance: -; CDR3aa: CAWSVPPSETQYF; CDR3nt: TGTGCCTGGAGTGTTCCCCCCTCGGAGACCCAGTACTTC
j_gene: TRBJ1-1; d_gene: TRBD1; v_gene: TRBV4-2; abundance: -; CDR3aa: CASSRKTGTILNTEAFF; CDR3nt: TGTGCCAGCAGCCGAAAGACAGGGACGATATTAAACACTGAAGCTTTCTTT
j_gene: TRBJ1-2; d_gene: TRBD1; v_gene: TRBV6-6; abundance: -; CDR3aa: CASRETGGLGYTF; CDR3nt: TGTGCCAGCAGGGAGACAGGGGGCTTGGGCTACACCTTC
j_gene: TRBJ2-1; d_gene: -; v_gene: TRBV30; abundance: -; CDR3aa: CAWRPGPAGPEDHNEQFF; CDR3nt: TGTGCCTGGAGGCCCGGACCTGCAGGACCTGAAGACCACAATGAGCAGTTCTTC
j_gene: TRBJ2-7; d_gene: TRBD1; v_gene: TRBV2; abundance: -; CDR3aa: CASSADRGRSYEQYF; CDR3nt: TGTGCCAGCAGCGCGGACAGGGGGCGATCCTACGAGCAGTACTTC
j_gene: TRBJ1-1; d_gene: -; v_gene: TRBV11-3; abundance: -; CDR3aa: CASSQQGNTEAFF; CDR3nt: TGTGCCAGCAGTCAGCAGGGGAACACTGAAGCTTTCTTT
j_gene: TRBJ2-2; d_gene: -; v_gene: TRBV14; abundance: -; CDR3aa: CASSFGRNTGELFF; CDR3nt: TGTGCCAGCAGCTTCGGACGGAACACCGGGGAGCTGTTTTTT
j_gene: TRBJ2-3; d_gene: TRBD2; v_gene: TRBV13; abundance: -; CDR3aa: CASSSGREGTDTQYF; CDR3nt: TGTGCCAGCAGCTCCGGTCGGGAGGGCACAGATACGCAGTATTTT
j_gene: TRBJ2-7; d_gene: -; v_gene: TRBV29-1; abundance: -; CDR3aa: CSVETRGAAEQYF; CDR3nt: TGCAGCGTTGAGACCCGAGGGGCGGCCGAGCAGTACTTC
j_gene: TRBJ2-7; d_gene: -; v_gene: TRBV2; abundance: medium-sized; CDR3aa: CASSEWGAYEQYF; CDR3nt: TGTGCCAGCAGTGAATGGGGGGCCTACGAGCAGTACTTC
j_gene: TRBJ1-1; d_gene: TRBD1; v_gene: TRBV5-1; abundance: -; CDR3aa: CASSLEGAPSNTEAFF; CDR3nt: TGCGCCAGCAGCTTGGAGGGGGCGCCTTCGAACACTGAAGCTTTCTTT
j_gene: TRBJ2-7; d_gene: -; v_gene: TRBV5-1; abundance: few; CDR3aa: CASSLSGQYEQYF; CDR3nt: TGCGCCAGCAGCTTGTCAGGGCAATACGAGCAGTACTTC
j_gene: TRBJ2-5; d_gene: TRBD2; v_gene: TRBV5-4; abundance: -; CDR3aa: CASSSGTSGSFETQYF; CDR3nt: TGTGCCAGCAGCTCCGGGACTAGCGGGAGCTTTGAGACCCAGTACTTC
j_gene: TRBJ2-7; d_gene: TRBD2; v_gene: TRBV6-5; abundance: -; CDR3aa: CASSLRGDYPHEQYF; CDR3nt: TGTGCCAGCAGCCTGCGGGGGGACTACCCTCACGAGCAGTACTTC
j_gene: TRBJ2-2; d_gene: -; v_gene: TRBV29-1; abundance: -; CDR3aa: CSVGAGSGTGELFF; CDR3nt: TGCAGCGTTGGGGCCGGGAGTGGCACCGGGGAGCTGTTTTTT
j_gene: TRBJ1-1; d_gene: -; v_gene: TRBV25-1; abundance: few; CDR3aa: CASSESPVSNTEAFF; CDR3nt: TGTGCCAGCAGTGAATCGCCGGTTTCGAACACTGAAGCTTTCTTT
j_gene: TRBJ1-2; d_gene: -; v_gene: TRBV5-4; abundance: few; CDR3aa: CASFGSGDYGYTF; CDR3nt: TGTGCCAGCTTTGGGTCGGGTGACTATGGCTACACCTTC
j_gene: TRBJ2-1; d_gene: TRBD1; v_gene: TRBV6-5; abundance: -; CDR3aa: CASRVGQAAPGEQFF; CDR3nt: TGTGCCAGCAGGGTAGGACAGGCCGCGCCCGGAGAGCAGTTCTTC
j_gene: TRBJ1-1; d_gene: -; v_gene: TRBV9; abundance: -; CDR3aa: CASSLNGGVLAFF; CDR3nt: TGTGCCAGCAGCCTCAACGGGGGGGTTTTAGCTTTCTTT
j_gene: TRBJ1-2; d_gene: -; v_gene: TRBV27; abundance: few; CDR3aa: CASRDSHGYTF; CDR3nt: TGTGCCAGCAGGGACAGTCATGGCTACACCTTC
j_gene: TRBJ1-2; d_gene: -; v_gene: TRBV7-9; abundance: -; CDR3aa: CASSLDRDYGYTF; CDR3nt: TGTGCCAGCAGCTTAGACAGGGACTATGGCTACACCTTC
j_gene: TRBJ2-6; d_gene: -; v_gene: TRBV18; abundance: once; CDR3aa: CASSPGSSGANVLTF; CDR3nt: TGTGCCAGCTCACCAGGGAGCTCTGGGGCCAACGTCCTGACTTTC
j_gene: TRBJ2-1; d_gene: -; v_gene: TRBV30; abundance: -; CDR3aa: CAWSVRLDEQFF; CDR3nt: TGTGCCTGGAGTGTACGCCTGGATGAGCAGTTCTTC
j_gene: TRBJ2-2; d_gene: TRBD2; v_gene: TRBV10-3; abundance: -; CDR3aa: CAISGGTSGGAGTGELFF; CDR3nt: TGTGCCATCAGTGGGGGGACTAGCGGGGGGGCCGGCACCGGGGAGCTGTTTTTT
j_gene: TRBJ2-5; d_gene: TRBD1; v_gene: TRBV9; abundance: -; CDR3aa: CASSVVTGGEETQYF; CDR3nt: TGTGCCAGCAGCGTAGTCACAGGGGGCGAGGAGACCCAGTACTTC
j_gene: TRBJ2-5; d_gene: TRBD1; v_gene: TRBV2; abundance: -; CDR3aa: CASKLTGGVETQYF; CDR3nt: TGTGCCAGCAAGCTAACAGGGGGCGTTGAGACCCAGTACTTC
j_gene: TRBJ2-6; d_gene: TRBD1; v_gene: TRBV9; abundance: -; CDR3aa: CASSATGGAGANVLTF; CDR3nt: TGTGCCAGCAGCGCGACAGGGGGCGCTGGGGCCAACGTCCTGACTTTC
j_gene: TRBJ2-7; d_gene: TRBD2; v_gene: TRBV14; abundance: -; CDR3aa: CASSQDAVTSGRVYEQYF; CDR3nt: TGTGCCAGCAGCCAAGATGCAGTGACTAGCGGGAGGGTCTACGAGCAGTACTTC
j_gene: TRBJ1-1; d_gene: TRBD1; v_gene: TRBV20-1; abundance: -; CDR3aa: CSAWTGHEAFF; CDR3nt: TGCAGTGCCTGGACAGGGCATGAAGCTTTCTTT
j_gene: TRBJ2-7; d_gene: TRBD2; v_gene: TRBV9; abundance: -; CDR3aa: CASSVDAGGGYEQYF; CDR3nt: TGTGCCAGCAGCGTAGATGCGGGAGGGGGATACGAGCAGTACTTC
j_gene: TRBJ1-2; d_gene: TRBD1; v_gene: TRBV19; abundance: -; CDR3aa: CASRVRGQLLGYTF; CDR3nt: TGTGCCAGTAGAGTGAGGGGGCAACTTCTTGGCTACACCTTC
j_gene: TRBJ2-5; d_gene: TRBD2; v_gene: TRBV9; abundance: -; CDR3aa: CASSSMGLVGETQYF; CDR3nt: TGTGCCAGCAGCTCCATGGGACTAGTCGGAGAGACCCAGTACTTC
j_gene: TRBJ2-1; d_gene: -; v_gene: TRBV7-3; abundance: medium-sized; CDR3aa: CASSLLVNNEQFF; CDR3nt: TGTGCCAGCAGCTTACTAGTCAACAATGAGCAGTTCTTC
j_gene: TRBJ2-7; d_gene: TRBD2; v_gene: TRBV7-2; abundance: -; CDR3aa: CASSLGSWSSGSYEQYF; CDR3nt: TGTGCCAGCAGCTTAGGGTCATGGTCTAGCGGGAGCTACGAGCAGTACTTC
j_gene: TRBJ2-5; d_gene: -; v_gene: TRBV5-6; abundance: -; CDR3aa: CASSSVARETQYF; CDR3nt: TGTGCCAGCAGCTCAGTGGCTCGGGAGACCCAGTACTTC
j_gene: TRBJ1-2; d_gene: -; v_gene: TRBV19; abundance: -; CDR3aa: CASSRINYGYTF; CDR3nt: TGTGCCAGTAGTCGGATTAACTATGGCTACACCTTC
j_gene: TRBJ2-4; d_gene: TRBD2; v_gene: TRBV7-2; abundance: -; CDR3aa: CASSSLPTSVVAKNIQYF; CDR3nt: TGTGCCAGCAGCTCCCTCCCGACTAGCGTGGTAGCCAAAAACATTCAGTACTTC
j_gene: TRBJ2-3; d_gene: TRBD2; v_gene: TRBV7-9; abundance: -; CDR3aa: CASSASGGGDTQYF; CDR3nt: TGTGCCAGCAGCGCTAGCGGGGGTGGAGATACGCAGTATTTT
j_gene: TRBJ2-7; d_gene: -; v_gene: TRBV5-1; abundance: -; CDR3aa: CASSWGSEQYF; CDR3nt: TGCGCCAGCAGCTGGGGTTCCGAGCAGTACTTC